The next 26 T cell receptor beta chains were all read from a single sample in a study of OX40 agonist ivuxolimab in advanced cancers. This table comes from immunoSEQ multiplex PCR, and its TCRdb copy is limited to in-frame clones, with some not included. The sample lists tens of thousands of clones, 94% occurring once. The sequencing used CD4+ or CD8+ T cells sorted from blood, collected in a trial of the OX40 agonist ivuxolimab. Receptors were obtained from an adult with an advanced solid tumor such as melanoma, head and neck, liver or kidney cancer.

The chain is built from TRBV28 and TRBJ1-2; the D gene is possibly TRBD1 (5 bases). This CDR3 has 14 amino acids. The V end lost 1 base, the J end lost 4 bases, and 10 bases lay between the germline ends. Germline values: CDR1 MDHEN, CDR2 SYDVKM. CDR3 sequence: CASSLSGGAYGYTF. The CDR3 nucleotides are TGTGCCAGCAGTTTATCTGGGGGTGCCTATGGCTACACCTTC.

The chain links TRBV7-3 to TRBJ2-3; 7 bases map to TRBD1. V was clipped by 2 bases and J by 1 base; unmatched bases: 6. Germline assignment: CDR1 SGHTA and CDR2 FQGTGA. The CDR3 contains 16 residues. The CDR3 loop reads CASSLVRTGGTDTQYF. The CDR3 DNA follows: TGTGCCAGCAGCTTAGTCCGGACAGGAGGCACAGATACGCAGTATTTT. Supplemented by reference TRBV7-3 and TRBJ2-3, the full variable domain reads GAGVSQTPSNKVTEKGKYVELRCDPISGHTALYWYRQSLGQGPEFLIYFQGTGAADDSGLPNDRFFAVRPEGSVSTLKIQRTERGDSAVYLCASSLVRTGGTDTQYFGPGTRLTVL.

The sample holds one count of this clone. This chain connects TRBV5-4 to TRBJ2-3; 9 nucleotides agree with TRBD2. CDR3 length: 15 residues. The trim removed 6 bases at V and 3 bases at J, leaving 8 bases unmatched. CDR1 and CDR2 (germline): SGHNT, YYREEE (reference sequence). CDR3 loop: CASTLAGSPTDTQYF. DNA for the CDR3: TGTGCCAGCACGCTAGCGGGATCACCTACAGATACGCAGTATTTT.

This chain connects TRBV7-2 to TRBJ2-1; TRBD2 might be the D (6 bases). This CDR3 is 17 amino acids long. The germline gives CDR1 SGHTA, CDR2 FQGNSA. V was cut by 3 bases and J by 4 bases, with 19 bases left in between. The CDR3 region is CASSFPPTAGSYNEQFF. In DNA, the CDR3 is TGTGCCAGCAGCTTCCCCCCAACAGCGGGTTCTTACAATGAGCAGTTCTTC.

In DNA, the CDR3 is TGCGCCAGCAGCCTTGACGTAACCCACTACGAGCAGTACTTC. This encodes CASSLDVTHYEQYF. This chain joins TRBV4-3 and TRBJ2-7; D is undetermined. This CDR3 is built from 14 residues. CDR1 and CDR2 from the germline V gene are LGHNA and YSLEER. V shed 4 bases and J shed 3 bases, with 13 bases lying between them.

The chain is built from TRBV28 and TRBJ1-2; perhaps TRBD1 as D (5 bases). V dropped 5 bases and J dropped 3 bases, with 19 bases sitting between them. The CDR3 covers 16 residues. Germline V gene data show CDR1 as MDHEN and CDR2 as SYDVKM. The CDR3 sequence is CASSLRGTLLDYGYTF. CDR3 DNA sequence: TGTGCCAGCAGTCTCCGGGGGACCCTACTCGACTATGGCTACACCTTC.

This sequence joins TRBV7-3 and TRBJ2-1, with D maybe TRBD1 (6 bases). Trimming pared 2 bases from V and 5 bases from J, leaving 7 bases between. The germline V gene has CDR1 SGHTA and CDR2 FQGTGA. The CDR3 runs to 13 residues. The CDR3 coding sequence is TGTGCCAGCAGCTTAGGGGGCCACAATGAGCAGTTCTTC. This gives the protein CASSLGGHNEQFF.

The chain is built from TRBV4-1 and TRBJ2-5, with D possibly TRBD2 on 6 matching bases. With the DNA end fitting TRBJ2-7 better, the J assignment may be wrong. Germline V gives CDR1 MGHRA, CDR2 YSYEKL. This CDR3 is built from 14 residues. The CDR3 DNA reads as TGCGCCAGCAGCCAACCCGGGGGACCCTACGAGCAGTACTTC. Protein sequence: CASSQPGGPYEQYF.

CDR3 bases: TGTGCCAGCAGTTATTGGGAGCGGGATTGGGAGACCCAGTACTTC. Its protein product is CASSYWERDWETQYF. The gene calls are TRBV28 and TRBJ2-5, with 7 bases matching TRBD2. The length of the CDR3 is 15 residues. V was clipped by 4 bases and J by 5 bases; unmatched bases: 10. The V gene's germline CDR1 is MDHEN and CDR2 SYDVKM.

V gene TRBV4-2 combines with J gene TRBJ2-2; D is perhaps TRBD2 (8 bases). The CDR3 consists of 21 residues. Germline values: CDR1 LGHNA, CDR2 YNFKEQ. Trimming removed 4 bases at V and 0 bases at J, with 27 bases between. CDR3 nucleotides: TGTGCCAGCAGCCCCCCGCAAGACAGGAGGGGGCGGGAGGCGAACACCGGGGAGCTGTTTTTT. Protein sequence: CASSPPQDRRGREANTGELFF.

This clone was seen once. In nucleotides, the CDR3 is TGTGCCAGCAGCTTGGCTCAGGGGGCGCAGATCTACGAGCAGTACTTC. It specifies CASSLAQGAQIYEQYF. The genes are TRBV5-6 and TRBJ2-7, with 8 positions matching TRBD1. In germline, CDR1 is SGHDT, CDR2 YYEEEE. V shed 0 bases and J 3 bases; nucleotides not matched to a gene: 8. The CDR3 contains 16 residues.

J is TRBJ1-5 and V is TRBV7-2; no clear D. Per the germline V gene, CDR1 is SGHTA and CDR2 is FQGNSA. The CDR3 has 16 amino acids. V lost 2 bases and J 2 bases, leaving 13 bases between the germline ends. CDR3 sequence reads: CASSLSGYARNQPQHF. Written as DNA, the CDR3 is TGTGCCAGCAGCTTATCAGGTTATGCGCGCAATCAGCCCCAGCATTTT. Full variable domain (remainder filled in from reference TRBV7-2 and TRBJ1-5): GAGVSQSPSNKVTEKGKDVELRCDPISGHTALYWYRQSLGQGLEFLIYFQGNSAPDKSGLPSDRFSAERTGGSVSTLTIQRTQQEDSAVYLCASSLSGYARNQPQHFGDGTRLSIL.

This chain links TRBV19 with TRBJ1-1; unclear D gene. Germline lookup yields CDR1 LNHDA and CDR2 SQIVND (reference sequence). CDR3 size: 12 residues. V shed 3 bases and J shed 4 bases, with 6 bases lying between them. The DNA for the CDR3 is TGTGCCAGTAGTATGTTAGGCACTGAAGCTTTCTTT. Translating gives CASSMLGTEAFF.

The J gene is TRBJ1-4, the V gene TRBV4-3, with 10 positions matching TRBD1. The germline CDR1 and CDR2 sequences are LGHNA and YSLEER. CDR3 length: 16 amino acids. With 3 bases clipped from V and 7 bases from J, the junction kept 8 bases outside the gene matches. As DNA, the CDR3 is TGCGCCAGCAGCCACCTAGTAGACAGGGGGCTTGAAAAACTGTTTTTT. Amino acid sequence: CASSHLVDRGLEKLFF.

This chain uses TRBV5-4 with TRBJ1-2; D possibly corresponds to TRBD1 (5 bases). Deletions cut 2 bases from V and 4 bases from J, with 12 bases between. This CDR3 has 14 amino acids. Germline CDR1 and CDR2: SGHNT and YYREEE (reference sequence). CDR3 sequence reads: CASSFFGGGYGYTF. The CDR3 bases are TGTGCCAGCAGCTTTTTCGGGGGTGGCTATGGCTACACCTTC.

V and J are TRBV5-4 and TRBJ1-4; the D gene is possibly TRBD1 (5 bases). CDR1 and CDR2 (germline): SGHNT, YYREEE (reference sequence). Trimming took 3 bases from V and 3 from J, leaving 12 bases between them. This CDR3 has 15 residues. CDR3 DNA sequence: TGTGCCAGCAGCTCGTCGGCGGGGGCTAATGAAAAACTGTTTTTT. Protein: CASSSSAGANEKLFF. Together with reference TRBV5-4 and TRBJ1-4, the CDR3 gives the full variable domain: ETGVTQSPTHLIKTRGQQVTLRCSSQSGHNTVSWYQQALGQGPQFIFQYYREEENGRGNFPPRFSGLQFPNYSSELNVNALELDDSALYLCASSSSAGANEKLFFGSGTQLSVL.

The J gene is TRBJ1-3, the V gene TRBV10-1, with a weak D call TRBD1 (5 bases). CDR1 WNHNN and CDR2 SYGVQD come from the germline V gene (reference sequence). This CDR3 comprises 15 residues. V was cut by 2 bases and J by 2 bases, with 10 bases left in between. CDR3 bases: TGCGCCAGCAGTGAGACGGGACCTCCTGGAAACACCATATATTTT. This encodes CASSETGPPGNTIYF.

The CDR3: CASSTDRDNQPQHF. CDR3 in DNA: TGTGCCAGCAGCACGGACAGAGACAATCAGCCCCAGCATTTT. V usage is TRBV6-5 and J usage is TRBJ1-5; weak D call: TRBD1 (6 bases). CDR1 and CDR2 (germline): MNHEY, SVGAGI. This CDR3 is built from 14 residues. V shed 6 bases and J shed 3 bases, with 12 bases lying between them.

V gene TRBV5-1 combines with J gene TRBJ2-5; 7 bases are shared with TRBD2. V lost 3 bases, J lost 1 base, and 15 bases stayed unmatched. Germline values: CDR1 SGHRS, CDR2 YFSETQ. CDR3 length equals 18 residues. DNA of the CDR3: TGCGCCAGCAGCTGGGGGGAGGGACGTAATACCCCCCAAGAGACCCAGTACTTC. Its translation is CASSWGEGRNTPQETQYF.

CDR3 protein: CSVVTESNQPQHF. CDR3 bases: TGCAGCGTTGTTACCGAATCAAATCAGCCCCAGCATTTT. The chain recombines TRBV29-1 with TRBJ1-5; D is undetermined. Germline CDR1 SQVTM, CDR2 ANQGSEA. The CDR3 totals 13 residues. V dropped 4 bases and J dropped 4 bases, with 11 bases sitting between them.

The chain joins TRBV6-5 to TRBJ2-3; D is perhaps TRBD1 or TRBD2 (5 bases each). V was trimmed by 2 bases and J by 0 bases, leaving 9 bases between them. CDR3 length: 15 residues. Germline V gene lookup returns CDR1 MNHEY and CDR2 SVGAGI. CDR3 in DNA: TGTGCCAGCAGTTACGAGGGGTATAGCACAGATACGCAGTATTTT. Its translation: CASSYEGYSTDTQYF.

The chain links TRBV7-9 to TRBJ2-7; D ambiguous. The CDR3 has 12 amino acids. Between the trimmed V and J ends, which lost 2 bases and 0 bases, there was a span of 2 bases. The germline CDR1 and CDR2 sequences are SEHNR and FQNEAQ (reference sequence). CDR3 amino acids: CASSLISYEQYF. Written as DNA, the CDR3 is TGTGCCAGCAGCTTAATCTCCTACGAGCAGTACTTC.

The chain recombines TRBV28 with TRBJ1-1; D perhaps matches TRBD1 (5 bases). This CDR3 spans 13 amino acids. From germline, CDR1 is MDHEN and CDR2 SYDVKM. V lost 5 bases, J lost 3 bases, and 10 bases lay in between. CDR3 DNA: TGTGCCAGCAGTCCAAGGGGCTACACTGAAGCTTTCTTT. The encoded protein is CASSPRGYTEAFF.

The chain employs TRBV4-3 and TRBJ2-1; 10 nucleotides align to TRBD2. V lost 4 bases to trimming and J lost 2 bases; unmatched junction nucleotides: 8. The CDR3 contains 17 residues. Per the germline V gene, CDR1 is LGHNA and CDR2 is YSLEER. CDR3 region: CASSPRTSGLPYNEQFF. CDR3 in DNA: TGCGCCAGCAGCCCCCGGACTAGCGGCCTGCCCTACAATGAGCAGTTCTTC.

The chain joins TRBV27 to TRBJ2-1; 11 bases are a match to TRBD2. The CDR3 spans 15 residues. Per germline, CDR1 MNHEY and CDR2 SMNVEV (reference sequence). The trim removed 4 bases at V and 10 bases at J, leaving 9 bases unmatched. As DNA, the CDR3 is TGTGCCAGCAGTTCTCCGACTAGCGGGAAAGACGAGCAGTTCTTC. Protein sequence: CASSSPTSGKDEQFF.

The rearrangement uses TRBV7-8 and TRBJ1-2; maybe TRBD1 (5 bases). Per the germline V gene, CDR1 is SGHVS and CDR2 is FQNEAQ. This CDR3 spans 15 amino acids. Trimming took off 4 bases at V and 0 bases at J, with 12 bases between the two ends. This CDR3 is CASSSPDKANYGYTF. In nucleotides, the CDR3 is TGTGCCAGCAGCTCCCCGGACAAAGCTAACTATGGCTACACCTTC. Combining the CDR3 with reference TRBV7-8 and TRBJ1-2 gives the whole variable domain GAGVSQSPRYKVAKRGQDVALRCDPISGHVSLFWYQQALGQGPEFLTYFQNEAQLDKSGLPSDRFFAERPEGSVSTLKIQRTQQEDSAVYLCASSSPDKANYGYTFGSGTRLTVV.